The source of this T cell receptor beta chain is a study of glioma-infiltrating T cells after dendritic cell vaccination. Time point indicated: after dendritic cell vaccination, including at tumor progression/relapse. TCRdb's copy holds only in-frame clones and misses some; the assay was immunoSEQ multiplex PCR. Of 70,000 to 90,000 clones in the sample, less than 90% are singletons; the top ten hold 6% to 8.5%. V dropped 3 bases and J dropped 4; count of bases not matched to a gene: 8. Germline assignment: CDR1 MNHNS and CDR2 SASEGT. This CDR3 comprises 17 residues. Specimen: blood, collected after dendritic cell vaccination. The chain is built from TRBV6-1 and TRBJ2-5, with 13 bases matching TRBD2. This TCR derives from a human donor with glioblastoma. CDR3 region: CASSETPTSGGVETQYF. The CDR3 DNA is TGTGCCAGCAGTGAGACCCCAACTAGCGGGGGGGTAGAGACCCAGTACTTC.